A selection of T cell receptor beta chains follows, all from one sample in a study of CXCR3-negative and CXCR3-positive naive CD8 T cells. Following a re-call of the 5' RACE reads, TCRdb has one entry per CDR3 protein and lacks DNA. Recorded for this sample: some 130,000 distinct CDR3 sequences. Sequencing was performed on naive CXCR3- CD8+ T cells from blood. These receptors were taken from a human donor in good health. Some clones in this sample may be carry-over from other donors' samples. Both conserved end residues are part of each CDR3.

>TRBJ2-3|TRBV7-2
CASRPTDTQYF
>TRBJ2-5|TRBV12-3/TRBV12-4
CASSFSLAGASWETQYF
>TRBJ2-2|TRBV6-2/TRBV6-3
CASGLSYTGELFF
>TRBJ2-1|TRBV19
CASSIAMSSYNEQFF
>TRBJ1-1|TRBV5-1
CASSLRIGMSEAFF
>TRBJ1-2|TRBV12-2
CASPTLDGGPTERYGYTF
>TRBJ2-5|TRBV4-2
CASSQDYTLHQETQYF
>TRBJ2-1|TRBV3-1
CASSPGGRAYNEQFF
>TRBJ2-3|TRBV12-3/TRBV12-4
CASSPSSTGTSGSTQYF
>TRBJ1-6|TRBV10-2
CASSQGSSYNSPLHF
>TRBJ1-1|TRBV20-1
CSATAIGGGVEAFF
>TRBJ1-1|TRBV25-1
CASSEAQGVNTEAFF
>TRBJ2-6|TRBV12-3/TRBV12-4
CASNDPSGSSGANVLTF
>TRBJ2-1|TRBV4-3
CASSQDFTGDYNEQFF
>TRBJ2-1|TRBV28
CASSLLTGGIYNEQFF
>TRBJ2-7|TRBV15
CATSRGERDEQYF
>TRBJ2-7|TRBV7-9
CASNPPTGPYEQYF